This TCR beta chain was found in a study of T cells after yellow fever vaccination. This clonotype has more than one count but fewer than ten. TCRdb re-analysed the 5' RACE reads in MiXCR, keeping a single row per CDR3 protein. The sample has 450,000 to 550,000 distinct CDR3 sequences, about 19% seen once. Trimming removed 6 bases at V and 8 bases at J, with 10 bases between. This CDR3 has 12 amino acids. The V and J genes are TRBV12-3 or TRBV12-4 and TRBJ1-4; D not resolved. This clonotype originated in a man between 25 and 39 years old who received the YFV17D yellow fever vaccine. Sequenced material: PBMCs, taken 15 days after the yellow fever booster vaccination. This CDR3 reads CASRRTPEKLFF. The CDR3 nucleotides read TGTGCCAGCAGACGAACGCCAGAAAAACTGTTTTTT.